This T cell receptor beta chain comes out of a study of CD8+ T cells in alopecia areata. This clone was observed a few times. Its antigen is unidentified. RNA, once extracted, was reverse transcribed into cDNA for use as the sequencing template. Only in-frame clones appear in the TCRdb table, and some are missing; sequencing was by immunoSEQ multiplex PCR. The sample comprises approximately 99,000 clones, roughly 59% of which are singletons, and roughly 19% rests with the top ten. Study-wide points: Tissue-resident alphabeta T cells belonging to normal skin likewise get sequenced within scalp specimens. Scalp lesions, especially in alopecia totalis/universalis, had higher clonality than normal scalp. Relative to mice, TCR sharing across patients was less clear, a difference possibly HLA-related.

A FACSAria was used to sort CD4+ and CD8+ T cells. These cells came from PBMCs. Trimming removed 4 bases from V and 6 bases from J, with 17 bases in between. Germline-derived CDR1 and CDR2 are SGHRS and YFSETQ. This CDR3 region has 15 residues. The chain links TRBV5-1 to TRBJ2-1, with D possibly being TRBD2 (6 bases). Sequences were obtained from CD8+ T cells sorted from blood. This receptor was identified in a human donor in good health. As DNA, the CDR3 is TGCGCCAGCAGCCAAGATTTCGGGGGAACCAATGAGCAGTTCTTC. This sequence encodes CASSQDFGGTNEQFF.